The 11 T cell receptor beta chains reported below all come from one sample, sequenced in a study of glioma-infiltrating T cells after dendritic cell vaccination. Here immunoSEQ multiplex PCR was the method, and the copy in TCRdb shows in-frame clones only, minus some. The sample holds tens of thousands of clones, roughly 87% seen once. The specimen comprised blood, sampled before dendritic cell vaccination. The receptors shown here come from a human donor with glioblastoma.

The genes are TRBV5-6 and TRBJ2-1; 14 bases agree with TRBD2. J gave up 0 bases and V 4 bases, and 9 bases lay outside the gene matches. Germline assignment: CDR1 SGHDT and CDR2 YYEEEE. This CDR3 has 19 residues. The CDR3 region has the DNA TGTGCCAGCAGCCCCGGGACTAGCGGGAGCCACTCCTCCTACAATGAGCAGTTCTTC. This encodes CASSPGTSGSHSSYNEQFF.

The CDR3 here is CASSIVGQGNYGYTF. The DNA of the CDR3 is TGTGCCAGTAGTATCGTTGGACAGGGGAACTATGGCTACACCTTC. This sequence joins TRBV19 and TRBJ1-2; TRBD1 matches at 9 bases. Germline trimming cut 3 bases from V and 2 bases from J; bases unmatched to any gene: 4. CDR3 length equals 15 residues. The V gene's germline CDR1 is LNHDA and CDR2 SQIVND (reference sequence).

This chain links TRBV2 with TRBJ1-4; 9 nucleotides line up with TRBD1. The CDR3 consists of 14 residues. Germline trimming cut 6 bases from V and 7 bases from J; bases unmatched to any gene: 6. Germline CDR1 reads SNHLY; CDR2 reads FYNNEI. The CDR3, as DNA: TGTGCCAGCAGACTACAGGGGGCGATTGAAAAACTGTTTTTT. Translation: CASRLQGAIEKLFF.

The chain couples TRBV2 to TRBJ1-3; D gene unclear. Germline CDR1 is SNHLY and CDR2 is FYNNEI. CDR3 length: 14 residues. The ends were cut back, 6 bases at V and 0 bases at J, with 9 bases in the middle. The CDR3 reads CASREAFSGNTIYF. DNA for the CDR3: TGTGCCAGCAGGGAGGCGTTCTCTGGAAACACCATATATTTT. Supplemented by reference TRBV2 and TRBJ1-3, the full variable domain reads EPEVTQTPSHQVTQMGQEVILRCVPISNHLYFYWYRQILGQKVEFLVSFYNNEISEKSEIFDDQFSVERPDGSNFTLKIRSTKLEDSAMYFCASREAFSGNTIYFGEGSWLTVV.

The sample holds one count of this clone. The chain employs TRBV14 and TRBJ1-2, with 8 bases matching TRBD1. The V and J ends lost 4 bases and 4 bases, in that order; junction bases with no gene match: 5. CDR1 SGHDN and CDR2 FVKESK come from the germline V gene. This CDR3 has 14 residues. As DNA, the CDR3 is TGTGCCAGCAGCCTCCAGGGGGCCACCTATGGCTACACCTTC. Translated, it gives CASSLQGATYGYTF.

This clone has a handful of counts. This chain joins TRBV25-1 and TRBJ2-5; D perhaps matches TRBD1 (6 bases). This CDR3 has 14 amino acids. The germline gives CDR1 MGHDK, CDR2 SYGVNS. V was shortened by 3 bases and J by 5 bases, with 13 bases between the two germline ends. CDR3 sequence (DNA): TGTGCCAGCAGTGACCCCGACAGGTGGGAGACCCAGTACTTC. Amino acid sequence: CASSDPDRWETQYF. The full variable domain, in which reference TRBV25-1 and TRBJ2-5 provide the parts outside the CDR3, is EADIYQTPRYLVIGTGKKITLECSQTMGHDKMYWYQQDPGMELHLIHYSYGVNSTEKGDLSSESTVSRIRTEHFPLTLESARPSHTSQYLCASSDPDRWETQYFGPGTRLLVL.

The rearrangement joins TRBV5-1 to TRBJ1-6, with TRBD1 matching over 8 bases. This CDR3 region has 17 residues. Germline V gives CDR1 SGHRS, CDR2 YFSETQ. Losses at the gene ends were 2 bases for V and 0 bases for J; bases not matched to a gene: 4. The CDR3 region has the DNA TGCGCCAGCAGCTTCTGGGGGACAGGCTCCTATAATTCACCCCTCCACTTT. Residues: CASSFWGTGSYNSPLHF.

In this sample, this clone turned up a few times. This chain joins TRBV7-2 and TRBJ2-3; D not resolved. Trimming stripped 0 bases from V and 2 bases from J, with 6 bases between. Germline values: CDR1 SGHTA, CDR2 FQGNSA. There are 14 residues in the CDR3. The CDR3 nucleotides are TGTGCCAGCAGCTTAGCCTCACACACAGATACGCAGTATTTT. Translated: CASSLASHTDTQYF.

The table lists this clone with a count of one. V and J are TRBV11-2 and TRBJ1-1; D possibly corresponds to TRBD1 (6 bases). The CDR3 is made up of 15 amino acids. Germline lookup yields CDR1 SGHAT and CDR2 FQNNGV. V lost 7 bases and J 0 bases, leaving 15 bases between the germline ends. The CDR3 sequence is CASNHQQGVNTEAFF. CDR3 DNA: TGTGCCAGCAACCACCAACAGGGAGTGAACACTGAAGCTTTCTTT. Full variable domain (outside the CDR3, taken from reference TRBV11-2 and TRBJ1-1): EAGVAQSPRYKIIEKRQSVAFWCNPISGHATLYWYQQILGQGPKLLIQFQNNGVVDDSQLPKDRFSAERLKGVDSTLKIQPAKLEDSAVYLCASNHQQGVNTEAFFGQGTRLTVV.

V and J are TRBV7-2 and TRBJ1-2, with TRBD1 matching 8 bases. CDR1 SGHTA and CDR2 FQGNSA come from the germline V gene. The CDR3 sequence is 14 residues long. The junction had 8 bases not matched to a gene; V was cut back by 5 bases and J by 6 bases. CDR3 sequence: CASSGLGQGHGYTF. In DNA form, the CDR3 reads TGTGCCAGCAGCGGTTTAGGACAGGGCCATGGCTACACCTTC.

The chain employs TRBV11-2 and TRBJ2-5; D possibly corresponds to TRBD1 (6 bases). V was trimmed by 10 bases and J by 5 bases, leaving 14 bases between them. Germline values: CDR1 SGHAT, CDR2 FQNNGV. There are 12 residues in the CDR3. The CDR3 DNA follows: TGTGCCACTTCACCAAGGGGGGAGACCCAGTACTTC. Translating it yields CATSPRGETQYF.